This T cell receptor beta chain was recorded in a study of cytomegalovirus exposure and HLA in healthy donors. A remark on this clone: Its antigen remains unknown.

The primer mix had 60 Vbeta and 13 Jbeta primers. TCRdb's table, derived via immunoSEQ multiplex PCR, lists solely in-frame clones and lacks some. Of 200,000 to 300,000 clones in the sample, about 81% were seen once. Findings and caveats of the study: An analysis that came later showed most CMV-associated TCR beta chains appearing HLA-restricted. Across all donors, roughly uniform sequencing depth was an assumption of the presence/absence analyses.

Germline V gives CDR1 MNHNY, CDR2 SVGAGI (reference sequence). The CDR3 has 15 residues. The ends were cut back, 2 bases at V and 3 bases at J, with 10 bases in the middle. The specimen sequenced was PBMCs. The chain joins TRBV6-6 to TRBJ1-4; TRBD1 is a possible D gene (5 bases). This sequence was found in a middle-aged woman in good health and CMV-seropositive. The CDR3 loop reads CASSYQGAPNEKLFF. In DNA, the CDR3 is TGTGCCAGCAGTTACCAAGGGGCCCCTAATGAAAAACTGTTTTTT.